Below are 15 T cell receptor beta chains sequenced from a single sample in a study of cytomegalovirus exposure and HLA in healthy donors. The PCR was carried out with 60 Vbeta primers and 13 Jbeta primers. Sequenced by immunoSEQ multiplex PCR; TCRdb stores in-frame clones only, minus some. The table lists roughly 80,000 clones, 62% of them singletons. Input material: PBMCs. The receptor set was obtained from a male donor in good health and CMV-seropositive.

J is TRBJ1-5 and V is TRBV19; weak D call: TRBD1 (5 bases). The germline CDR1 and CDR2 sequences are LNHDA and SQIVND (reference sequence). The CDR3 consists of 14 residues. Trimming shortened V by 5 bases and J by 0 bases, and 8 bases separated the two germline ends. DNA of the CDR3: TGTGCCAGTAGTTGGGGGGTTAGCAATCAGCCCCAGCATTTT. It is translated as CASSWGVSNQPQHF.

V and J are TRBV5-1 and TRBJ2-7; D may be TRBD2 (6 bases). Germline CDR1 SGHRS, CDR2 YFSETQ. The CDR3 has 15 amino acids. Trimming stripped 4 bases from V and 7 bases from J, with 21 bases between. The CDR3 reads CASSPSGSGVGEQYF. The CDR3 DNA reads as TGCGCCAGCAGCCCCTCGGGTAGCGGAGTAGGGGAGCAGTACTTC.

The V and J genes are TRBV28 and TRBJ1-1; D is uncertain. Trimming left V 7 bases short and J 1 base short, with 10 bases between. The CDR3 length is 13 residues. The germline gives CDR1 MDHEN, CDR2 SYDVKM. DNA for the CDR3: TGTGCCAGCATCGACCGGGGGAACACTGAAGCTTTCTTT. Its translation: CASIDRGNTEAFF.

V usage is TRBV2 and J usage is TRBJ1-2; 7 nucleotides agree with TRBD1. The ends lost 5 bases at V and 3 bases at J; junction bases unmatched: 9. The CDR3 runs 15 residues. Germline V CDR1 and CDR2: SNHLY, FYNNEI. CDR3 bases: TGTGCCAGCAGTTTGGGACAGATTAATTACTATGGCTACACCTTC. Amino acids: CASSLGQINYYGYTF.

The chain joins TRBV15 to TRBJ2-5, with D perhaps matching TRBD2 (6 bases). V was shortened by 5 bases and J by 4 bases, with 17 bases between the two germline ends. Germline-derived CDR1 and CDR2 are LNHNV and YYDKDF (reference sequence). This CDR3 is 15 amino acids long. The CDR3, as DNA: TGTGCCACCAGCGTCGATAGCGGCCTCGGAGAGACCCAGTACTTC. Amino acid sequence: CATSVDSGLGETQYF.

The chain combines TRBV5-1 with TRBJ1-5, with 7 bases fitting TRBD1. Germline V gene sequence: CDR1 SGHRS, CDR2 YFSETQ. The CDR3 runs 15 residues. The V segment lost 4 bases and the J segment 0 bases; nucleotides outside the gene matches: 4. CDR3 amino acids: CASSVTGDSNQPQHF. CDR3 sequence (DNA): TGCGCCAGCAGCGTTACAGGGGATAGCAATCAGCCCCAGCATTTT.

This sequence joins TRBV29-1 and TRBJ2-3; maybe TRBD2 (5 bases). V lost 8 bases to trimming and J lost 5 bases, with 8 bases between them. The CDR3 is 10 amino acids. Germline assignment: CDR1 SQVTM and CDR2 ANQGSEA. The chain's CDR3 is CSPGGDTQYF. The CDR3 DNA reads TGCAGCCCCGGAGGAGATACGCAGTATTTT.

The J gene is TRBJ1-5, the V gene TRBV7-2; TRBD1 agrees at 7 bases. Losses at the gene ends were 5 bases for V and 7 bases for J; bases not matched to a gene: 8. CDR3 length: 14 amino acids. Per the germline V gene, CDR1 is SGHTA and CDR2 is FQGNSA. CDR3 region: CASSPRQGNQPQHF. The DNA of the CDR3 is TGTGCCAGCAGCCCTAGACAGGGTAACCAGCCCCAGCATTTT.

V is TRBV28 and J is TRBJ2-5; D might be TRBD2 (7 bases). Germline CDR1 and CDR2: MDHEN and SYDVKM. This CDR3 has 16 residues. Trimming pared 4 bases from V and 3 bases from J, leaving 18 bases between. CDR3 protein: CASSYRGRGREETQYF. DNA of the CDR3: TGTGCCAGCAGTTACCGGGGAAGGGGGAGGGAAGAGACCCAGTACTTC. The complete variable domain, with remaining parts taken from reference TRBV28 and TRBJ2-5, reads DVKVTQSSRYLVKRTGEKVFLECVQDMDHENMFWYRQDPGLGLRLIYFSYDVKMKEKGDIPEGYSVSREKKERFSLILESASTNQTSMYLCASSYRGRGREETQYFGPGTRLLVL.

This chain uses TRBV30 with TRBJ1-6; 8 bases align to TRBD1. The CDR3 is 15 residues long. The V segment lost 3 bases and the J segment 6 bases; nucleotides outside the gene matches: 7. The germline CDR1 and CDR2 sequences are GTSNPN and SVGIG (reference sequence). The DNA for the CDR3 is TGTGCCTGGAGGGGCTTGACAGGGGCTAATTCACCCCTCCACTTT. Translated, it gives CAWRGLTGANSPLHF.

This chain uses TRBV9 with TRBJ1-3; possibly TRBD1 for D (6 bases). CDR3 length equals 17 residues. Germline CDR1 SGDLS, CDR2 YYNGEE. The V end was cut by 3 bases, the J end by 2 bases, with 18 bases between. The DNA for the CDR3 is TGTGCCAGCAGCGCCCAGACTCCCAGGGGCCCTGGAAACACCATATATTTT. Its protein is CASSAQTPRGPGNTIYF.

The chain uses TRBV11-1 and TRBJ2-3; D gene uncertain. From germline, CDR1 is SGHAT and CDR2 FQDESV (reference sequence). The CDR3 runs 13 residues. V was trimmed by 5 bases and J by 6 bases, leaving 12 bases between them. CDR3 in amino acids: CASSLSPPDTQYF. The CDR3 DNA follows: TGTGCCAGCAGCCTCTCCCCCCCGGATACGCAGTATTTT.

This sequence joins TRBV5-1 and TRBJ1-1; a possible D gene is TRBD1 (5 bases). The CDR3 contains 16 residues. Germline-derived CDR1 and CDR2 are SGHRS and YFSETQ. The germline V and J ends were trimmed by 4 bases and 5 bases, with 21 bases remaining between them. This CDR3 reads CASSPGESAGITEAFF. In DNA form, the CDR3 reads TGCGCCAGCAGCCCGGGGGAGTCGGCAGGGATAACTGAAGCTTTCTTT.

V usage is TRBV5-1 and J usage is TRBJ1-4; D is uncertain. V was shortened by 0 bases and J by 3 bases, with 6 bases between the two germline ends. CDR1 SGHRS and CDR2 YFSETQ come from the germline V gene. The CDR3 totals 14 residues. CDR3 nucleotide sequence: TGCGCCAGCAGCTTGGGGGCGTCTAATGAAAAACTGTTTTTT. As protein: CASSLGASNEKLFF.

The CDR3 region is CASSLRGLGYTF. CDR3 bases: TGTGCCAGCAGTTTGCGGGGGCTTGGCTACACCTTC. The V and J genes are TRBV28 and TRBJ1-2; the D gene is possibly TRBD1 (6 bases). This CDR3 is 12 amino acids long. The V end was cut by 3 bases, the J end by 7 bases, with 9 bases between. Per germline, CDR1 MDHEN and CDR2 SYDVKM.